A single sample gave rise to the 10 T cell receptor beta chains below, sequenced in a study of persistence of HIV-infected CD4 T cells. Sequencing used immunoSEQ version 4 in survey mode. The method was immunoSEQ multiplex PCR; TCRdb's version includes in-frame clones alone and lacks a portion of them. The data hold 30,000 to 45,000 clones, with 75% to 90% observed a single time. These TCRs' antigens remain unknown. Cells were stimulated with CMV-infected fibroblast lysates at about 9.4 ug/mL. Memory cells lacking CD40L and CD69 with high CD45RO were sorted. The starting material was CD4+ T cells sorted from PBMCs after roughly 20-hour stimulation, obtained from a patient who received antiretroviral therapy. Receptor source: an adult man with HIV who was CMV-seropositive.

The rearrangement uses TRBV7-8 and TRBJ2-7; D is possibly TRBD1 (5 bases). The V gene lost 1 base and the J gene lost 0 bases, with 7 bases spanning the gap. The germline gives CDR1 SGHVS, CDR2 FQNEAQ. This CDR3 is 14 amino acids long. The CDR3 sequence is CASSLDRSSYEQYF. The CDR3 DNA is TGTGCCAGCAGCTTAGACAGGAGCTCCTACGAGCAGTACTTC. The full variable domain, completed using reference TRBV7-8 and TRBJ2-7, is GAGVSQSPRYKVAKRGQDVALRCDPISGHVSLFWYQQALGQGPEFLTYFQNEAQLDKSGLPSDRFFAERPEGSVSTLKIQRTQQEDSAVYLCASSLDRSSYEQYFGPGTRLTVT.

This chain uses TRBV7-8 with TRBJ2-2; possible D gene TRBD2, 6 bases. Trimming removed 3 bases at V and 1 base at J, with 12 bases between. Germline CDR1 SGHVS, CDR2 FQNEAQ. The length of the CDR3 is 16 residues. The CDR3 bases are TGTGCCAGCAGCTTTGTCTTCGGGGGGAACACCGGGGAGCTGTTTTTT. Protein product: CASSFVFGGNTGELFF.

The chain joins TRBV18 to TRBJ1-5, with 7 bases that match TRBD1. CDR3 size: 18 residues. V was clipped by 1 base and J by 1 base; unmatched bases: 10. Germline lookup yields CDR1 KGHSH and CDR2 LQKENI. For the CDR3, the DNA is TGTGCCAGCTCACCACAGCCGACAGGGTCGTTGAGCAATCAGCCCCAGCATTTT. Protein sequence: CASSPQPTGSLSNQPQHF.

This clone has only a few counts. The chain uses TRBV19 and TRBJ2-7; 8 bases are a match to TRBD2. V lost 6 bases and J lost 0; bases outside the gene matches: 7. CDR3 length: 15 residues. Looked up from germline, CDR1 is LNHDA and CDR2 is SQIVND (reference sequence). In nucleotides, the CDR3 is TGTGCCAGTAGACTAAGCGGGGGTAGCTCCTACGAGCAGTACTTC. Its translation is CASRLSGGSSYEQYF.

The chain uses TRBV18 and TRBJ2-7; TRBD2 aligns across 7 bases. V was clipped by 3 bases and J by 3 bases; unmatched bases: 5. The CDR3 totals 14 residues. Germline values: CDR1 KGHSH, CDR2 LQKENI. CDR3 sequence: CASSPGLGDYEQYF. CDR3 DNA: TGTGCCAGCTCACCTGGACTAGGGGACTACGAGCAGTACTTC.

The chain joins TRBV5-1 to TRBJ2-3, with TRBD2 matching 13 bases. Unmatched junction bases numbered 16, after V lost 4 bases and J lost 2 bases. This CDR3 is built from 20 residues. The germline V gene has CDR1 SGHRS and CDR2 YFSETQ. DNA for the CDR3: TGCGCCAGCAGCCTCACCTTGACTAGCGGGGGGACCTCTTACACAGATACGCAGTATTTT. Protein sequence: CASSLTLTSGGTSYTDTQYF. The whole variable domain, filled in from reference TRBV5-1 and TRBJ2-3, reads KAGVTQTPRYLIKTRGQQVTLSCSPISGHRSVSWYQQTPGQGLQFLFEYFSETQRNKGNFPGRFSGRQFSNSRSEMNVSTLELGDSALYLCASSLTLTSGGTSYTDTQYFGPGTRLTVL.

This clone was observed a few times. This sequence joins TRBV2 and TRBJ1-3; D is unresolved. Trimming took off 5 bases at V and 4 bases at J, with 18 bases between the two ends. From germline, CDR1 is SNHLY and CDR2 FYNNEI. The CDR3 covers 16 residues. CDR3 DNA: TGTGCCAGCAGTTCTACCGGGCCTTTATACGGAAACACCATATATTTT. It codes for CASSSTGPLYGNTIYF.

The CDR3 is CASSLAGDSYEQYF. The CDR3 DNA reads as TGCGCCAGCAGCTTGGCAGGGGACTCCTACGAGCAGTACTTC. The rearrangement uses TRBV5-1 and TRBJ2-7, with a weak D call TRBD1 (6 bases). The ends were cut back, 0 bases at V and 0 bases at J, with 7 bases in the middle. This CDR3 has 14 residues. Germline assignment: CDR1 SGHRS and CDR2 YFSETQ.

The rearrangement joins TRBV20-1 to TRBJ2-7, with no clear D. V was clipped by 3 bases and J by 0 bases, with 12 bases between them. CDR1 DFQATT and CDR2 SNEGSKA come from the germline V gene (reference sequence). The CDR3 runs 14 residues. CDR3 residues: CSASGRSSSYEQYF. As DNA, the CDR3 is TGCAGTGCTAGTGGCAGGAGCAGCTCCTACGAGCAGTACTTC.

The chain links TRBV7-9 to TRBJ2-2; D unresolved. Germline V gives CDR1 SEHNR, CDR2 FQNEAQ (reference sequence). The CDR3 extends over 16 amino acids. The V end lost 8 bases, the J end lost 2 bases, and 18 bases lay between the germline ends. CDR3 residues: CASRASRTGNTGELFF. The CDR3 DNA is TGTGCCAGCCGAGCTTCCCGCACGGGCAACACCGGGGAGCTGTTTTTT.